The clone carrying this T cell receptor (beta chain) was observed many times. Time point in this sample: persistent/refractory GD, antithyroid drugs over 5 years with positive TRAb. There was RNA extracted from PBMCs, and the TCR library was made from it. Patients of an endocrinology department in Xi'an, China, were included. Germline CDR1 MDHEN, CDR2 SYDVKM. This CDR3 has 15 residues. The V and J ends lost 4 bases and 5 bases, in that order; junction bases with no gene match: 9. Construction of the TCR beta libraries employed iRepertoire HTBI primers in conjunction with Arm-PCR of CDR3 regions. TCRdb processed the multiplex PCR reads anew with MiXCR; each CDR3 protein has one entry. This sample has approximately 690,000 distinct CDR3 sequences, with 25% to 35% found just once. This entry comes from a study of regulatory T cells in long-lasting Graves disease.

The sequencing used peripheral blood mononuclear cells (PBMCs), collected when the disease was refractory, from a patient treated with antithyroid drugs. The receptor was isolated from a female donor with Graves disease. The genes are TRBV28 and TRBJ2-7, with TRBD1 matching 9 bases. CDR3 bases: TGTGCCAGCAGTTATCCGGGACAGGGATTTGACGAGCAGTACTTC. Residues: CASSYPGQGFDEQYF.